This T cell receptor beta chain came from a study of blood T cell repertoires in COVID-19. Membership in each cohort depended on participant-reported clinical history. The study recruited exposed participants who had met a COVID-19 case within 2 weeks before entry. Libraries were prepared by immunoSEQ multiplex PCR; TCRdb keeps only in-frame clonotypes and omits some of them. The table has a few hundred thousand clones, around nine tenths seen once. This CDR3 region has 16 residues. The V and J ends lost 3 bases and 3 bases respectively, with 15 bases between them. CDR1 LGHDT and CDR2 YNNKEL come from the germline V gene (reference sequence).

The sequenced sample consisted of PBMCs or T cells enriched from blood (not recorded which). The source is a woman in her twenties or thirties who had been exposed to COVID-19. The V call is TRBV3-1 (or the pseudogene TRBV3-2), the J call TRBJ1-5; D perhaps matches TRBD1 (5 bases). The CDR3 reads CASSHKGGAFNQPQHF. The CDR3 bases are TGTGCCAGCAGCCACAAAGGAGGGGCCTTCAATCAGCCCCAGCATTTT.